The clone carrying this TCR beta chain appeared a few times. Its antigen is as yet unknown. The sample originates from a study of cytomegalovirus exposure and HLA in healthy donors. Everyone who donated was a healthy bone marrow donor. A multiplex PCR was run with 60 Vbeta primers and 13 Jbeta primers. The data were produced by immunoSEQ multiplex PCR, yet TCRdb's version contains in-frame clones alone and is incomplete. The table lists some 120,000 clones, 81% of them singletons. Trimming took 2 bases from V and 3 from J, leaving 13 bases between them. The CDR3 runs 16 residues. CDR1 and CDR2 from the germline V gene are LGHNT and FRNRAP. The study's findings and limits: The authors excluded some V segments, including TRBV6-2 and TRBV6-3, as indistinguishable. The authors judged a highly shared variant cluster likely a sequencing artifact.

The sequence came from a man younger than 35 in good health and CMV-seropositive. The sample taken for sequencing was PBMCs. The chain carries TRBV12-5 and TRBJ2-2; maybe TRBD1 (6 bases). CDR3 residues: CASGLLTGTHTGELFF. The CDR3 DNA follows: TGTGCTAGTGGTTTGCTAACCGGGACACACACCGGGGAGCTGTTTTTT.